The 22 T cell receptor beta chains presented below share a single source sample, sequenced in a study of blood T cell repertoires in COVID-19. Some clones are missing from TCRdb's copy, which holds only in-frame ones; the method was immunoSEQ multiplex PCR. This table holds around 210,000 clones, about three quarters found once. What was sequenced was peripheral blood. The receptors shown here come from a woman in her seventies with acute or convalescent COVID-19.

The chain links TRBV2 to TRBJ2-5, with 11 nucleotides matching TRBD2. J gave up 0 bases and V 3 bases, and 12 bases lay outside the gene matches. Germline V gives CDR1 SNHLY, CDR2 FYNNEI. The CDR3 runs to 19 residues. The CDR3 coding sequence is TGTGCCAGCAGTGATGGTGGTAGCGGGAGGGTTCTCGACCAAGAGACCCAGTACTTC. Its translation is CASSDGGSGRVLDQETQYF.

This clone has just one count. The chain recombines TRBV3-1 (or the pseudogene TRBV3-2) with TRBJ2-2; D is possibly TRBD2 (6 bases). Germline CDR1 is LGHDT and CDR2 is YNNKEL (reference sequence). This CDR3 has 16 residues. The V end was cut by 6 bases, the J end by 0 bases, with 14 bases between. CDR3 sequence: CASRLGTPTNTGELFF. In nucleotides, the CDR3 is TGTGCCAGCAGACTCGGGACTCCGACGAACACCGGGGAGCTGTTTTTT.

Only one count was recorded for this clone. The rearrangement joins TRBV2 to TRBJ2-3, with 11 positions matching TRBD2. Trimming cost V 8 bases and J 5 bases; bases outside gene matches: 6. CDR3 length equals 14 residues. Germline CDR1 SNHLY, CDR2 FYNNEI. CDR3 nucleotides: TGTGCCAGCCTCACTAGCGGGAGTGGAGATACGCAGTATTTT. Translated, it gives CASLTSGSGDTQYF. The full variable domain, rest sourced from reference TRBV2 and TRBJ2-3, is EPEVTQTPSHQVTQMGQEVILRCVPISNHLYFYWYRQILGQKVEFLVSFYNNEISEKSEIFDDQFSVERPDGSNFTLKIRSTKLEDSAMYFCASLTSGSGDTQYFGPGTRLTVL.

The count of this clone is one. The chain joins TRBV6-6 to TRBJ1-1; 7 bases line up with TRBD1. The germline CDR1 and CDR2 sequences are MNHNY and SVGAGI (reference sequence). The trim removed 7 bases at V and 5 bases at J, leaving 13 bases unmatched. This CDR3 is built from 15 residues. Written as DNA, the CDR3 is TGTGCCAGCATCACCCAGGACAGGATGGGGACTGAAGCTTTCTTT. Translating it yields CASITQDRMGTEAFF.

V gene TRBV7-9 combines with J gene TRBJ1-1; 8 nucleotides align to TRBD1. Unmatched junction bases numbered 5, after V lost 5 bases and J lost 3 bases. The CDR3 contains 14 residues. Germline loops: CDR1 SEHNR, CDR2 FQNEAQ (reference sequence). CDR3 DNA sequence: TGTGCCAGCAGCGTGCAGGGGGCTGACACTGAAGCTTTCTTT. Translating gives CASSVQGADTEAFF.

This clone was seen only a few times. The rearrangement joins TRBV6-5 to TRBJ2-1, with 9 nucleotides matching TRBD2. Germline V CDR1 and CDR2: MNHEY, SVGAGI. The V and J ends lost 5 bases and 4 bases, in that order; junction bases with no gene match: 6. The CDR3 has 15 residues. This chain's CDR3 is CASSRGAGGYNEQFF. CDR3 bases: TGTGCCAGCAGTCGAGGGGCGGGAGGGTACAATGAGCAGTTCTTC.

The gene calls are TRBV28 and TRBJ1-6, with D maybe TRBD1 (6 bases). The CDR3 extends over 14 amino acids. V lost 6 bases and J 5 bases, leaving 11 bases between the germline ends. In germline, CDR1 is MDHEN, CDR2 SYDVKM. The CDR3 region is CASRGQRDNSPLHF. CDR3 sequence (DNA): TGTGCCAGCAGAGGACAGCGTGATAATTCACCCCTCCACTTT.

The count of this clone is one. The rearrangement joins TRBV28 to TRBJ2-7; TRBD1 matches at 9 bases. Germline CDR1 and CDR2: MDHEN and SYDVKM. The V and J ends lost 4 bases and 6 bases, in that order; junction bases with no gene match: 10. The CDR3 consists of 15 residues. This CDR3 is CASSSGGQGTREQYF. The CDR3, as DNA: TGTGCCAGCAGTTCTGGGGGACAGGGAACTCGCGAGCAGTACTTC.

The CDR3 nucleotides read TGTGCCAGCAGCCAAGGGACAGGGAATGGCTACACCTTC. Translation: CASSQGTGNGYTF. This chain uses TRBV7-8 with TRBJ1-2, with 9 positions matching TRBD1. The CDR3 runs to 13 residues. Germline V CDR1 and CDR2: SGHVS, FQNEAQ. V lost 5 bases and J lost 6; bases outside the gene matches: 4.

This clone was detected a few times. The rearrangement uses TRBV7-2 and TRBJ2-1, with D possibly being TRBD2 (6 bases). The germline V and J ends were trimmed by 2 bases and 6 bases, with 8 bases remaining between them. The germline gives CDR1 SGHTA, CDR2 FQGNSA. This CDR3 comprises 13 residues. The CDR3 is CASSLTGANEQFF. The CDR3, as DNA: TGTGCCAGCAGCTTAACGGGAGCCAATGAGCAGTTCTTC.

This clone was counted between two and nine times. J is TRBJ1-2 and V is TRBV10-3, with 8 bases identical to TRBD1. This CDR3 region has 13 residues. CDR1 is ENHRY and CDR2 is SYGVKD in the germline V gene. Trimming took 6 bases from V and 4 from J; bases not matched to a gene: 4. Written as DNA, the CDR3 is TGTGCCATCAGCCCCGGGACAGGCTATGGCTACACCTTC. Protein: CAISPGTGYGYTF.

Here the CDR3 reads CASSVARSRASTDTQYF. DNA of the CDR3: TGTGCCAGCAGCGTAGCTCGGTCGCGGGCTAGCACAGATACGCAGTATTTT. The genes are TRBV9 and TRBJ2-3; possible D gene TRBD2, 5 bases. The germline gives CDR1 SGDLS, CDR2 YYNGEE. This CDR3 is 17 amino acids long. V was shortened by 0 bases and J by 0 bases, with 14 bases between the two germline ends.

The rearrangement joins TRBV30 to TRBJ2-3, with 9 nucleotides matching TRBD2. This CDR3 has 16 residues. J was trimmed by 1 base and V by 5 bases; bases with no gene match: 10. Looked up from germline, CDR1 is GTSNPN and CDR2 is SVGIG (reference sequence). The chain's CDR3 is CAWHPRRTSGTDTQYF. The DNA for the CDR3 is TGTGCCTGGCACCCCCGGAGGACTAGCGGCACAGATACGCAGTATTTT.

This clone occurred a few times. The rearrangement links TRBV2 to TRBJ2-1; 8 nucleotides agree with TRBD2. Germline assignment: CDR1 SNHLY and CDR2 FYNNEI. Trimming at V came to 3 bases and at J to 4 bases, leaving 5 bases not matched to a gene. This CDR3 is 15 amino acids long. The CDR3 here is CASSEESSGYNEQFF. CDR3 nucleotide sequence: TGTGCCAGCAGTGAGGAGTCTAGCGGGTACAATGAGCAGTTCTTC. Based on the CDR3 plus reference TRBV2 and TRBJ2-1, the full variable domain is EPEVTQTPSHQVTQMGQEVILRCVPISNHLYFYWYRQILGQKVEFLVSFYNNEISEKSEIFDDQFSVERPDGSNFTLKIRSTKLEDSAMYFCASSEESSGYNEQFFGPGTRLTVL.

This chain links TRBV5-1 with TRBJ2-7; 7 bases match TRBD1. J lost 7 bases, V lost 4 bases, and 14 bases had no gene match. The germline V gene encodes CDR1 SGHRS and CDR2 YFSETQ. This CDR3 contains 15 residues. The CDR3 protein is CASSLGQPVLQEQYF. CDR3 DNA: TGCGCCAGCAGCCTGGGACAGCCGGTTCTGCAGGAGCAGTACTTC.

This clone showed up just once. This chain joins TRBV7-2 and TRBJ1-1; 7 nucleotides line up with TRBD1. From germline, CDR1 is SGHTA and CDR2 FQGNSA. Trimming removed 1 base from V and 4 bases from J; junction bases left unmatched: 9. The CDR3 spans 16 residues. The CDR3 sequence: CASSLGGAGGVTEAFF. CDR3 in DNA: TGTGCCAGCAGCTTAGGGGGGGCAGGGGGTGTCACTGAAGCTTTCTTT.

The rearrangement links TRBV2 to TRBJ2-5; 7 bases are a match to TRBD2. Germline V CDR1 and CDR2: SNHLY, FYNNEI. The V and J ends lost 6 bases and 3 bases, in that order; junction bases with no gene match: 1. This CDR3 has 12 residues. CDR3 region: CASSGRKETQYF. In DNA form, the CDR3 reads TGTGCCAGCAGCGGGAGGAAAGAGACCCAGTACTTC.

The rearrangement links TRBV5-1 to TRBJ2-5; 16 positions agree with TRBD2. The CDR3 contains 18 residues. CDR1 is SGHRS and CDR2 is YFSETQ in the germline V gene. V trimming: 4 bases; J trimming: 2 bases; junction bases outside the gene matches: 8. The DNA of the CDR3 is TGCGCCAGCAGCACCGGGACTAGCGGGAGGGCCCGACAAGAGACCCAGTACTTC. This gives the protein CASSTGTSGRARQETQYF.

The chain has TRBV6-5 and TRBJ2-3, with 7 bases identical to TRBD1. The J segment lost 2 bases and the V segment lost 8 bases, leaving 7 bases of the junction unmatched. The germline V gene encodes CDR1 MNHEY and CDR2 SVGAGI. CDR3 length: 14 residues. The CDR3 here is CASGQGTATDTQYF. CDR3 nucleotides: TGTGCCAGCGGACAAGGGACAGCCACAGATACGCAGTATTTT.

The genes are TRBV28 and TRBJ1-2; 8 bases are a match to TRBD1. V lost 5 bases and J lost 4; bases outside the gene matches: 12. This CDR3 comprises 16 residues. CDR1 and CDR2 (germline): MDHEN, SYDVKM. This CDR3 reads CASSQGSGRGPYGYTF. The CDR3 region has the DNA TGTGCCAGCAGTCAAGGGTCGGGCAGGGGGCCCTATGGCTACACCTTC.

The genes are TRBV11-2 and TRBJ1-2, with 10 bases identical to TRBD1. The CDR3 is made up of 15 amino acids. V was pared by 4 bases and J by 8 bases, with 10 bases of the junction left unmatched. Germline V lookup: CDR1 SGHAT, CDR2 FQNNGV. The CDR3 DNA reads TGTGCCAGCAGCTCGGGATGGGACAGGGGATACGGCTACACCTTC. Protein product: CASSSGWDRGYGYTF. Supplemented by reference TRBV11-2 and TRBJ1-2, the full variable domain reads EAGVAQSPRYKIIEKRQSVAFWCNPISGHATLYWYQQILGQGPKLLIQFQNNGVVDDSQLPKDRFSAERLKGVDSTLKIQPAKLEDSAVYLCASSSGWDRGYGYTFGSGTRLTVV.

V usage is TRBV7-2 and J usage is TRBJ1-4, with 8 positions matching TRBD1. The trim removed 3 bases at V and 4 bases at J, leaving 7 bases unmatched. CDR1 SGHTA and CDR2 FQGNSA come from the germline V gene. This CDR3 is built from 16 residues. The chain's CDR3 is CASSFAGTGLNEKLFF. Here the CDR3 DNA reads TGTGCCAGCAGCTTCGCCGGGACAGGCCTTAATGAAAAACTGTTTTTT.